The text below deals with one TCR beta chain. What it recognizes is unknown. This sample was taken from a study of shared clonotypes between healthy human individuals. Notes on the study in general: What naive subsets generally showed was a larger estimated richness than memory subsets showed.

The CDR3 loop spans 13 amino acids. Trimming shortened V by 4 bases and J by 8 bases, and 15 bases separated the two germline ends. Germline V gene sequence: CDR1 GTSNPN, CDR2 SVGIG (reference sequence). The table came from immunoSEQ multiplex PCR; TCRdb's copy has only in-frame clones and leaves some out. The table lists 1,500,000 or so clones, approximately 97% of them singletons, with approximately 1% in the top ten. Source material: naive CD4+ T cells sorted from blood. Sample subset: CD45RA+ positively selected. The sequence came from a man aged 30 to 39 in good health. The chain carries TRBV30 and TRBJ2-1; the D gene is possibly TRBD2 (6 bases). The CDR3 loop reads CAWTTGLYHEQFF. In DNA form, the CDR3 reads TGTGCCTGGACCACGGGACTTTACCATGAGCAGTTCTTC.